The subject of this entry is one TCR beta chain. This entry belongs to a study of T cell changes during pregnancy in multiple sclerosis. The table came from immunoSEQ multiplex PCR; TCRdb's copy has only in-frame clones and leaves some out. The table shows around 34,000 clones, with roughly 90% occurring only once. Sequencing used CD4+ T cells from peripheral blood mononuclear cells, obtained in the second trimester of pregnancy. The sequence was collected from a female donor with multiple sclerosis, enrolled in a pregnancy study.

In DNA, the CDR3 is TGTGCCAGCAGTGCACAGGGGGCTGGATACGAGCAGTACTTC. Protein: CASSAQGAGYEQYF. V gene TRBV6-6 combines with J gene TRBJ2-7; TRBD1 agrees at 9 bases. Per the germline V gene, CDR1 is MNHNY and CDR2 is SVGAGI (reference sequence). Germline trimming cut 5 bases from V and 4 bases from J; bases unmatched to any gene: 6. The CDR3 is made up of 14 amino acids.